Listed below are T cell receptor beta chains from one sample, sequenced in a study of PD-1 blockade in classical Hodgkin lymphoma. TCRdb keeps only in-frame clones here, not all; method: immunoSEQ multiplex PCR. The sample yields approximately 61,000 clones, nearly 90% seen once. Material: peripheral blood mononuclear cells (PBMCs), obtained before the fourth cycle of nivolumab. These receptors all come from a human donor with classical Hodgkin lymphoma. The CDR3 runs from the conserved cysteine through the conserved F or W. The D gene is left open where the match is weak. Clone size is shown for a subset of rows, as once, few, many or a class of expanded clone.

v_gene	j_gene	abundance	d_gene	CDR3aa	CDR3nt
TRBV4-2	TRBJ2-7	.	.	CASSQQGSQANEQYF	TGTGCCAGCAGCCAACAGGGGTCCCAGGCCAACGAGCAGTACTTC
TRBV7-2	TRBJ1-4	.	.	CASSFRASNEKLFF	TGTGCCAGCAGCTTTAGGGCCTCTAATGAAAAACTGTTTTTT
TRBV9	TRBJ1-4	.	.	CASTRGGEKLFF	TGTGCCAGCACCCGGGGGGGGGAAAAACTGTTTTTT
TRBV9	TRBJ1-2	.	.	CASATARNYGYTF	TGTGCCAGCGCAACAGCCAGGAACTATGGCTACACCTTC
TRBV7-9	TRBJ2-5	.	TRBD1	CASTTGTGETQYF	TGTGCCAGCACCACCGGGACAGGGGAGACCCAGTACTTC
TRBV5-1	TRBJ1-5	few	.	CASSLDGGAGQPQHF	TGCGCCAGCAGCTTGGATGGAGGGGCCGGTCAGCCCCAGCATTTT
TRBV6-5	TRBJ2-1	few	TRBD2	CASSPGLAKVNEQFF	TGTGCCAGCAGCCCCGGACTAGCGAAGGTCAATGAGCAGTTCTTC
TRBV7-8	TRBJ1-4	.	.	CASSEPIGQFDEKLFF	TGTGCCAGTTCGGAACCAATCGGACAGTTTGATGAAAAACTGTTTTTT
TRBV5-1	TRBJ2-5	.	.	CASSTGSTETQYF	TGCGCCAGCAGCACCGGGAGTACAGAGACCCAGTACTTC
TRBV19	TRBJ2-6	.	.	CASSGYSGANVLTF	TGTGCCAGTAGTGGCTACTCTGGGGCCAACGTCCTGACTTTC
TRBV28	TRBJ1-3	.	.	CASIRGGQNTIYF	TGTGCCAGCATCCGGGGGGGGCAAAACACCATATATTTT
TRBV7-9	TRBJ2-7	.	.	CASSLWGSGGEQYF	TGTGCCAGCAGCTTATGGGGGAGCGGTGGCGAGCAGTACTTC
TRBV19	TRBJ2-7	few	.	CASSMRGGPYEQYF	TGTGCCAGTAGTATGCGAGGGGGACCCTACGAGCAGTACTTC
TRBV5-1	TRBJ2-3	.	TRBD1	CASSPGTGGADTQYF	TGCGCCAGCAGCCCCGGGACAGGGGGAGCAGATACGCAGTATTTT
TRBV6-1	TRBJ1-2	.	.	CASSEATVGYTF	TGTGCCAGCAGTGAAGCGACTGTCGGCTACACCTTC
TRBV27	TRBJ1-6	.	.	CASTLDGRILNSPLHF	TGTGCCAGCACCTTGGACGGGAGGATTTTGAATTCACCCCTCCACTTT
TRBV29-1	TRBJ2-7	once	TRBD1	CSYGQGKTYEQYF	TGCAGCTACGGACAGGGAAAAACCTACGAGCAGTACTTC
TRBV7-8	TRBJ1-4	.	.	CASSRDGEKLFF	TGTGCCAGCAGCAGGGATGGGGAAAAACTGTTTTTT
TRBV25-1	TRBJ1-3	.	.	CASSESGVAGNTIYF	TGTGCCAGCAGTGAAAGCGGAGTTGCCGGAAACACCATATATTTT
TRBV7-9	TRBJ1-6	.	.	CASSLGEGPLHF	TGTGCCAGCAGCTTGGGGGAAGGGCCCCTCCACTTT
TRBV28	TRBJ1-2	.	TRBD1	CASSVGTGKYDYTF	TGTGCCAGCAGCGTGGGGACAGGGAAGTATGACTACACCTTC
TRBV2	TRBJ2-3	.	.	CASSALGGLAGADTQYF	TGTGCCAGCAGTGCGCTAGGGGGGCTGGCAGGAGCAGATACGCAGTATTTT